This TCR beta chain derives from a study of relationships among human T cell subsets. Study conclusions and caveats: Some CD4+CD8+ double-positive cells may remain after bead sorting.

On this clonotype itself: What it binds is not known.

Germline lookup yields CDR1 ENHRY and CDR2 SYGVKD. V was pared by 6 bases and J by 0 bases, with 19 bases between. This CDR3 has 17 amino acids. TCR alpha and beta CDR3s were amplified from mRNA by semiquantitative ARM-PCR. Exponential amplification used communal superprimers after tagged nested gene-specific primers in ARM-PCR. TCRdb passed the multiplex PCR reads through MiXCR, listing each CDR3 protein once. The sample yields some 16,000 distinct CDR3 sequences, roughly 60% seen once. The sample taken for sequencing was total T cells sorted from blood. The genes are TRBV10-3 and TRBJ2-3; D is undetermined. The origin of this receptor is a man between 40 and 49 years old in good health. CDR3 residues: CAISPYGNVASTDTQYF. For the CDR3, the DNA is TGTGCCATCAGCCCCTATGGAAACGTCGCTAGCACAGATACGCAGTATTTT.